Following are 3 T cell receptor beta chains from one sample sequenced in a study of CD8+ T cells in alopecia areata. Treatment meaning: oral pan-JAK inhibitor, 5-10 mg twice daily. As the sequencing template, cDNA was produced by extracting RNA and reverse transcribing it. TCRdb's table, derived via immunoSEQ multiplex PCR, lists solely in-frame clones and lacks some. Here the sample spans approximately 220,000 clones, around two fifths being singletons. The material sequenced was CD4+ T cells sorted from blood, taken between weeks 30 and 35, from a patient treated with tofacitinib. The receptors come from a human donor with alopecia areata.

J is TRBJ1-2 and V is TRBV2; D remains unclear. This CDR3 region has 13 residues. Trimming removed 5 bases at V and 0 bases at J, with 7 bases between. The V gene's germline CDR1 is SNHLY and CDR2 FYNNEI. CDR3 DNA: TGTGCCAGCAGTCAAGAATCTAACTATGGCTACACCTTC. Protein sequence: CASSQESNYGYTF.

A few counts support this clone. The J gene is TRBJ1-1, the V gene TRBV29-1; D might be TRBD1 (6 bases). The V end lost 7 bases, the J end lost 4 bases, and 19 bases lay between the germline ends. This CDR3 is 14 amino acids long. Germline V lookup: CDR1 SQVTM, CDR2 ANQGSEA. The CDR3 protein is CSGGAAITSTEAFF. DNA of the CDR3: TGCAGCGGGGGGGCAGCGATAACGAGCACTGAAGCTTTCTTT.

V and J are TRBV29-1 and TRBJ2-7; TRBD1 might be the D (6 bases). Germline assignment: CDR1 SQVTM and CDR2 ANQGSEA. V was shortened by 4 bases and J by 5 bases, with 15 bases between the two germline ends. There are 13 residues in the CDR3. The chain's CDR3 is CSVAFGGFDEQYF. The DNA for the CDR3 is TGCAGCGTTGCCTTTGGGGGCTTCGACGAGCAGTACTTC.